The clone carrying this TCR beta chain was found a few times. The V gene lost 4 bases and the J gene lost 1 base, with 9 bases spanning the gap. The CDR3 runs to 14 residues. Germline V gene sequence: CDR1 SGHTA, CDR2 FQGNSA. Synthesis of cDNA used 5'RACE (with 10-nucleotide random UMIs). Over 160 million TCR-beta sequences from 15-18 subjects came from every sequencing run. TCRdb re-analysed the 5' RACE reads in MiXCR, keeping a single row per CDR3 protein. The data show around 25,000 distinct CDR3 sequences, almost 2.5% seen once. This entry comes from a study of neurological immune-mediated disorders.

The chain employs TRBV7-2 and TRBJ2-3; D might be TRBD1 (6 bases). The source is a woman aged 45-65 years with multiple sclerosis. What was sequenced was PBMCs. CDR3 nucleotides: TGTGCCAGCAGCTCAGGGGCCCGCACAGATACGCAGTATTTT. Protein: CASSSGARTDTQYF.